This T cell receptor beta chain comes out of a study of circulating and synovial CD4+ cells in juvenile arthritis. Whole-study results and caveats: Overlap with synovium rose as more T cells were sequenced. Compared with bulk blood, circulating pathogenic-like lymphocytes shared substantially more CDR3 sequences with synovial T cells.

Germline values: CDR1 SNHLY, CDR2 FYNNEI. The CDR3 extends over 15 amino acids. The V gene lost 7 bases and the J gene lost 4 bases, with 18 bases spanning the gap. Donors were patients with active juvenile idiopathic arthritis. Points on this clone: What it binds is unknown.

Produced via immunoSEQ multiplex PCR; TCRdb's table is partial and in-frame only. This table has some 35,000 clones, roughly 95% appearing once. This clonotype originated in a human donor with juvenile idiopathic arthritis. The sequenced sample consisted of CD4+ T cells from blood. The V gene is TRBV2, the J gene TRBJ2-3, with a possible D match to TRBD2 (7 bases). The DNA for the CDR3 is TGTGCCAGCATGTCGGGGGGCTTAAGCGCAGATACGCAGTATTTT. This encodes CASMSGGLSADTQYF.